The T cell receptor beta chain under discussion was sequenced for a study of blood T cell repertoires in COVID-19. Study context: Italy, Spain and the United States were the sources of the convalescent and acute COVID-19 samples. T cells, B-cell-depleted T cells, or PBMCs provided the cDNA or gDNA that served as material.

With 1 base removed from V and 2 bases from J, the gap between germline ends came to 5 bases. The CDR3 runs to 14 residues. Germline V lookup: CDR1 LNHDA, CDR2 SQIVND (reference sequence). Under the authors' procedure: Estimation of nucleated cell counts was performed using reference gene primer amplification. Sequencing was performed with immunoSEQ multiplex PCR; in TCRdb, only in-frame clones are kept and a portion is missing. V, J and clone size reflect that table, while D and trimming were determined from the DNA. This sample has 200,000 to 250,000 clones, with roughly 80% found just once. On this clone: Other nucleotide sequences in the sample specify the same CDR3.

Seattle-derived patients entered the study during active infection and were followed longitudinally. The sequence derives from an elderly woman with COVID-19, enrolled during active disease. The sample comprised peripheral blood. V gene TRBV19 combines with J gene TRBJ2-2; a weak D match, TRBD1 (5 bases). The CDR3 nucleotides read TGTGCCAGTAGTATAGGGGGCAACACCGGGGAGCTGTTTTTT. It yields the protein CASSIGGNTGELFF.